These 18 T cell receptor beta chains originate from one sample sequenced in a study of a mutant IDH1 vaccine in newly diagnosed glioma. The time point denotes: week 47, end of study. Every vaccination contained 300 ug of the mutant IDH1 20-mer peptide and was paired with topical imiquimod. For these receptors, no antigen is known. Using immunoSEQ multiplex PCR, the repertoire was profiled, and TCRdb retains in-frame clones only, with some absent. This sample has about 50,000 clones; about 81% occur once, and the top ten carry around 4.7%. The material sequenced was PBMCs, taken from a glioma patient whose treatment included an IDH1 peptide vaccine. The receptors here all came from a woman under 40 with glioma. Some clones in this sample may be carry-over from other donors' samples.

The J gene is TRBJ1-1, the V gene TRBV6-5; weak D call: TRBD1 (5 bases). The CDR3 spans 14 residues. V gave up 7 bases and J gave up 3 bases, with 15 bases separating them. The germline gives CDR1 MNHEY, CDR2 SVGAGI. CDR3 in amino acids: CASTYLEGYTEAFF. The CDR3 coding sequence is TGTGCCAGCACATACTTAGAGGGGTACACTGAAGCTTTCTTT.

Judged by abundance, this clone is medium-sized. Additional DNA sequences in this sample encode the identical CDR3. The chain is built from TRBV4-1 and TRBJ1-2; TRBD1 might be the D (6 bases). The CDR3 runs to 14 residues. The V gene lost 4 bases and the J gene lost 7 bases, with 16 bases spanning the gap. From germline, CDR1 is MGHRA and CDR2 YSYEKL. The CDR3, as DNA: TGCGCCAGCAGCCTAGGCGGGGGCCGGAGTGGCTACACCTTC. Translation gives CASSLGGGRSGYTF.

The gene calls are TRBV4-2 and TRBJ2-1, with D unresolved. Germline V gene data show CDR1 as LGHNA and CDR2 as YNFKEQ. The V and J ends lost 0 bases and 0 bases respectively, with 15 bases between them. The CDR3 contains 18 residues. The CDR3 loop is CASSQEGSGRSSYNEQFF. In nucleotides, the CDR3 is TGTGCCAGCAGCCAAGAAGGGTCCGGTCGTAGCTCCTACAATGAGCAGTTCTTC.

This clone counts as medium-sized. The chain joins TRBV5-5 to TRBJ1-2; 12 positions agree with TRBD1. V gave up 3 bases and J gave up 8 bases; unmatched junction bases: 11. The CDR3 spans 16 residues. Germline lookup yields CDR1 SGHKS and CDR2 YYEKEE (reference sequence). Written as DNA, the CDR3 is TGTGCCAGCAGCTCAGGCGGGGGGACAGGGGGCCGGGGCTACACCTTC. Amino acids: CASSSGGGTGGRGYTF.

In DNA form, the CDR3 reads TGTGCCAGCAGTTACACAGGTCCCCCCACAGATACGCAGTATTTT. Translating gives CASSYTGPPTDTQYF. The chain couples TRBV6-5 to TRBJ2-3; D is possibly TRBD1 (5 bases). The CDR3 covers 15 residues. Between the trimmed V and J ends, which lost 2 bases and 2 bases, there was a span of 11 bases. Germline V gene data show CDR1 as MNHEY and CDR2 as SVGAGI.

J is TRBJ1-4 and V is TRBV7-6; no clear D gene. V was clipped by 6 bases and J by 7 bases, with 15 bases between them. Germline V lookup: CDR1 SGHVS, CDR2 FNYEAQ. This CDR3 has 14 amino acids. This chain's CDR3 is CASSFEVKGEKLFF. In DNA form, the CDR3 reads TGTGCCAGCAGTTTCGAGGTGAAAGGTGAAAAACTGTTTTTT.

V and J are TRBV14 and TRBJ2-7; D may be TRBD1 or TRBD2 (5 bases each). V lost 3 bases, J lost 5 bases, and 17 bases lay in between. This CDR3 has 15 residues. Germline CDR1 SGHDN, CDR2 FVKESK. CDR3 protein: CASSHTGTALNEQYF. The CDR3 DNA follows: TGTGCCAGCAGCCATACCGGGACGGCACTTAACGAGCAGTACTTC.

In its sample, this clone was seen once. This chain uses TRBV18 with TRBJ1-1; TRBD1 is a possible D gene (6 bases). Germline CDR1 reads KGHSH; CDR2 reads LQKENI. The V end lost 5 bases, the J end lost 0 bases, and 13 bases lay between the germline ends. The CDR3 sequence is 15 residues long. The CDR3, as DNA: TGTGCCAGCTCAGCGGACAGTCAGCTGAACACTGAAGCTTTCTTT. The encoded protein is CASSADSQLNTEAFF. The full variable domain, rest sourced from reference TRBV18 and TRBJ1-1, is NAGVMQNPRHLVRRRGQEARLRCSPMKGHSHVYWYRQLPEEGLKFMVYLQKENIIDESGMPKERFSAEFPKEGPSILRIQQVVRGDSAAYFCASSADSQLNTEAFFGQGTRLTVV.

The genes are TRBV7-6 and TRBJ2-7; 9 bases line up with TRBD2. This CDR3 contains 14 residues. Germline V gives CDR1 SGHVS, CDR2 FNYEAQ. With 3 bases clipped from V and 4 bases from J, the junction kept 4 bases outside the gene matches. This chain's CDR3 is CASSFGLAGYEQYF. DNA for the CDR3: TGTGCCAGCAGCTTCGGGCTAGCGGGGTACGAGCAGTACTTC. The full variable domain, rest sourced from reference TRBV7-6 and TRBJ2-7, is GAGVSQSPRYKVTKRGQDVALRCDPISGHVSLYWYRQALGQGPEFLTYFNYEAQQDKSGLPNDRFSAERPEGSISTLTIQRTEQRDSAMYRCASSFGLAGYEQYFGPGTRLTVT.

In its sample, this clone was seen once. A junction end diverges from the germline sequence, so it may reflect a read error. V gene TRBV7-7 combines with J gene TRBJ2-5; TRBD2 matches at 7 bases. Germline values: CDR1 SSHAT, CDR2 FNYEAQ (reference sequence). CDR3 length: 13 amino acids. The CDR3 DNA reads TGTGCTAGCAGTTACGGCGGGGGAGAGACCCAGTACTTC. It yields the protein CASSYGGGETQYF.

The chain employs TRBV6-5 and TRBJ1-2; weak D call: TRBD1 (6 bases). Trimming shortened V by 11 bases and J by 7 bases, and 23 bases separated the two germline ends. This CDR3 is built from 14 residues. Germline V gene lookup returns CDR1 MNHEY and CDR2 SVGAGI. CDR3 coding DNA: TGTGCCTCCAATCTGGCCGGGGGGGCAGGTGGCTACACCTTC. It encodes CASNLAGGAGGYTF.

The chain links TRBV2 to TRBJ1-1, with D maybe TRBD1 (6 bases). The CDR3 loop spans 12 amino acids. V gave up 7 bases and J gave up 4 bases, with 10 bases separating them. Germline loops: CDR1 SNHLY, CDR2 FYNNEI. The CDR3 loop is CASTMTGTEAFF. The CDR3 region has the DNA TGTGCCAGCACCATGACAGGCACTGAAGCTTTCTTT.

The CDR3 here is CASSSGLAGGPVETQYF. CDR3 nucleotide sequence: TGTGCCAGCAGCTCCGGACTAGCGGGAGGGCCAGTTGAGACCCAGTACTTC. This sequence joins TRBV7-9 and TRBJ2-5; 15 positions match TRBD2. The CDR3 has 17 residues. Per germline, CDR1 SEHNR and CDR2 FQNEAQ (reference sequence). The V gene end was trimmed by 4 bases and the J gene end by 5 bases; junction bases not matched to a gene: 8.

The CDR3 region has the DNA TGCAGCGTTGTTCCGGGAGGGGGAGAGACCCAGTACTTC. This sequence encodes CSVVPGGGETQYF. V and J are TRBV29-1 and TRBJ2-5, with TRBD2 identical over 8 bases. The CDR3 has 13 residues. Trimming removed 4 bases from V and 4 bases from J; junction bases left unmatched: 5. Per germline, CDR1 SQVTM and CDR2 ANQGSEA.

As DNA, the CDR3 is TGTGCCAGCAGCGTAGGGTCCTCCTACGAGCAGTACTTC. Protein product: CASSVGSSYEQYF. This chain connects TRBV9 to TRBJ2-7, with D unresolved. The V gene's germline CDR1 is SGDLS and CDR2 YYNGEE. V was pared by 0 bases and J by 0 bases, with 4 bases between. The CDR3 consists of 13 residues.

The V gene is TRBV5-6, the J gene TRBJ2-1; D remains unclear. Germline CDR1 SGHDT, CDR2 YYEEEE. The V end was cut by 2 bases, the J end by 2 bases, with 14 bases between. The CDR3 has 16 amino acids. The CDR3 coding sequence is TGTGCCAGCAGCTTCGGGCCAACTCGAACCTACAATGAGCAGTTCTTC. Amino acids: CASSFGPTRTYNEQFF.

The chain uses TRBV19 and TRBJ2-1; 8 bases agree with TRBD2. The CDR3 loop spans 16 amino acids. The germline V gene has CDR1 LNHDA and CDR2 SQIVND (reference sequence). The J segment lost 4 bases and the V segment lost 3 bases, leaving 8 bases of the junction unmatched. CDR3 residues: CASSMELAVDYNEQFF. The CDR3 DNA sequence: TGTGCCAGTAGTATGGAACTAGCGGTAGATTACAATGAGCAGTTCTTC.

The CDR3 sequence is CASSFLAGEGVYEQYF. The CDR3 DNA is TGTGCCAGCAGCTTTCTAGCGGGAGAAGGTGTATACGAGCAGTACTTC. The rearrangement links TRBV11-2 to TRBJ2-7, with 10 bases aligning to TRBD2. With 3 bases clipped from V and 4 bases from J, the junction kept 9 bases outside the gene matches. This CDR3 has 16 amino acids. In germline, CDR1 is SGHAT, CDR2 FQNNGV.